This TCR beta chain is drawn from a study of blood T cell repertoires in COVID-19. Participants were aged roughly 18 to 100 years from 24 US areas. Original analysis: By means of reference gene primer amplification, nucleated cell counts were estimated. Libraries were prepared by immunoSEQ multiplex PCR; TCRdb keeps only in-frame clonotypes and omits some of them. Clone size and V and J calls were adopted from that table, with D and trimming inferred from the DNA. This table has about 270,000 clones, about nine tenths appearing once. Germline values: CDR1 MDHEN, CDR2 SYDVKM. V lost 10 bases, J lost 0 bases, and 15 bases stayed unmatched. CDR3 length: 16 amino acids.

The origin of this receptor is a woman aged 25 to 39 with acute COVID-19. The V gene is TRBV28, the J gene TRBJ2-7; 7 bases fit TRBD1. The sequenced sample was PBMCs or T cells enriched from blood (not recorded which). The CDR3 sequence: CATTTGTRINSYEQYF. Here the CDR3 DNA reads TGTGCCACCACGACAGGGACGCGGATCAACTCCTACGAGCAGTACTTC.